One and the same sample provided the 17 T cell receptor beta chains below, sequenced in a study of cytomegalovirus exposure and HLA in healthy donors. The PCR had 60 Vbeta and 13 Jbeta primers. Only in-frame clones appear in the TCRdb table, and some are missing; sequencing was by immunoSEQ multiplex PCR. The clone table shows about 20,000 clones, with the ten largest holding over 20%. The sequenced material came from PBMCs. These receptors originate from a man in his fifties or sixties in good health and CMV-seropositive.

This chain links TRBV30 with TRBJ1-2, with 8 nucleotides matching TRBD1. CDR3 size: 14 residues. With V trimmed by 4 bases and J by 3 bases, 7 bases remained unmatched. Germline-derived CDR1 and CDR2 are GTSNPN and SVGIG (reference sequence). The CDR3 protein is CAWNRGVNYYGYTF. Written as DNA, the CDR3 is TGTGCCTGGAACAGGGGGGTGAACTACTATGGCTACACCTTC.

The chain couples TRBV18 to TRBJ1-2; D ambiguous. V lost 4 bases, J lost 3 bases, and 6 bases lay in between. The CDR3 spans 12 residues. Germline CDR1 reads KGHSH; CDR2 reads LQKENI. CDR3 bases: TGTGCCAGCTCACTGGGAGACTATGGCTACACCTTC. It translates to CASSLGDYGYTF.

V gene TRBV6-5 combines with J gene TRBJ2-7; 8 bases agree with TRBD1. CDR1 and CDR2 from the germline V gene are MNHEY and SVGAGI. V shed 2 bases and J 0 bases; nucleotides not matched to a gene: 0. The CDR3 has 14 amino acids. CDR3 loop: CASSYGQGSYEQYF. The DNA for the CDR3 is TGTGCCAGCAGTTACGGACAGGGCTCCTACGAGCAGTACTTC.

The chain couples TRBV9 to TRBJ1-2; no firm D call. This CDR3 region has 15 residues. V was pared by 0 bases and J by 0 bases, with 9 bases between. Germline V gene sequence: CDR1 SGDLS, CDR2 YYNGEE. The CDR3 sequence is CASSVGYGSNYGYTF. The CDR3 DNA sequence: TGTGCCAGCAGCGTAGGGTACGGGTCTAACTATGGCTACACCTTC.

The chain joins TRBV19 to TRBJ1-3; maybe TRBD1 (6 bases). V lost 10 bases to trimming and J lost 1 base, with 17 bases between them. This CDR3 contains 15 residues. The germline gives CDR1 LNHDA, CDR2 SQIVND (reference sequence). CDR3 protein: CATIQGRASGNTIYF. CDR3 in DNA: TGTGCCACCATACAGGGAAGGGCTTCTGGAAACACCATATATTTT.

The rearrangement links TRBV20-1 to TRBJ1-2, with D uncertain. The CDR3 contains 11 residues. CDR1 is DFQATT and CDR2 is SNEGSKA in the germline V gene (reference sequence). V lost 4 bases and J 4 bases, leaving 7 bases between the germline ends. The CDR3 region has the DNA TGCAGTGCTATAAACGGCTATGGCTACACCTTC. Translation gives CSAINGYGYTF.

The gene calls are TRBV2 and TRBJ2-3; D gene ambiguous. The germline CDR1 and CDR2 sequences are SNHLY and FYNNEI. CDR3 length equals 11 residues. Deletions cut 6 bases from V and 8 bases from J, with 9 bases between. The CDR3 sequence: CASRFEITQYF. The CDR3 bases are TGTGCCAGCAGGTTCGAGATTACGCAGTATTTT.

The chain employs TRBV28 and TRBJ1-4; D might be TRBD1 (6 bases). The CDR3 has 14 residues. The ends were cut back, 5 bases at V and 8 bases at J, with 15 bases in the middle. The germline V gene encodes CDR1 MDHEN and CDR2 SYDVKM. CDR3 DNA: TGTGCCAGCAGTCCTGGACAGTCTGAAGAAAAACTGTTTTTT. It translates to CASSPGQSEEKLFF.

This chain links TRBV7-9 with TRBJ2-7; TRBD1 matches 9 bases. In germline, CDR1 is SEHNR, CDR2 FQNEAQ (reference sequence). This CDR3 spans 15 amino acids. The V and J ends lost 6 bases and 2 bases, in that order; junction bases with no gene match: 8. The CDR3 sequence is CASSNRTGVAYEQYF. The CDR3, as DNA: TGTGCCAGCAGTAATAGGACAGGGGTTGCCTACGAGCAGTACTTC.

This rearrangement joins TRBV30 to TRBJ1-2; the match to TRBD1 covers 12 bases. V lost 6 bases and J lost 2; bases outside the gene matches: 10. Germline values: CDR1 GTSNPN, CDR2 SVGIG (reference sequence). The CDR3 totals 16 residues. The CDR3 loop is CACSGTGGYLNYGYTF. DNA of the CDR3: TGTGCCTGCTCCGGGACAGGGGGCTATCTCAACTATGGCTACACCTTC.

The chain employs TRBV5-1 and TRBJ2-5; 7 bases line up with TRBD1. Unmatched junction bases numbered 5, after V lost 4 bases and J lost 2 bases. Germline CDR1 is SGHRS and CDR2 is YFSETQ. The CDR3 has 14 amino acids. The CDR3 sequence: CASSTTGRQETQYF. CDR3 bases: TGCGCCAGCAGCACGACAGGGCGGCAAGAGACCCAGTACTTC.

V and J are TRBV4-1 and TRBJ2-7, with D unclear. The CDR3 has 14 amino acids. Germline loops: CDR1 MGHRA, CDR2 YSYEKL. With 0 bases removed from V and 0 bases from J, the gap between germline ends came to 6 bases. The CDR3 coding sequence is TGCGCCAGCAGCCAAGACCGAGTCTCCTACGAGCAGTACTTC. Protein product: CASSQDRVSYEQYF.

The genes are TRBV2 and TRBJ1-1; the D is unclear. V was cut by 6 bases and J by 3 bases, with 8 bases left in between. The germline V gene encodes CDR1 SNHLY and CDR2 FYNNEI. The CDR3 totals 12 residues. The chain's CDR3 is CASSAEYTEAFF. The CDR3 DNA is TGTGCCAGCAGCGCCGAGTACACTGAAGCTTTCTTT.

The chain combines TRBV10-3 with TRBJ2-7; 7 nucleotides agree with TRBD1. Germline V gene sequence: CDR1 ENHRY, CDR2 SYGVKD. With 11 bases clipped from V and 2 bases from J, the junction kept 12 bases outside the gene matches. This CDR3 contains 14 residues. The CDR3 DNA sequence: TGTGCCCTACCCGGGACAGTAAGAACCTACGAGCAGTACTTC. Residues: CALPGTVRTYEQYF.

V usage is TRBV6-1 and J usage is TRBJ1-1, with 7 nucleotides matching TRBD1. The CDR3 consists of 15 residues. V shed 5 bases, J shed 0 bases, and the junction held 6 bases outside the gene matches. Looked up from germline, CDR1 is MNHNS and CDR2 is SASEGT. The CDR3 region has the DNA TGTGCCAGCAGTTCGTCGGGACAGCTGAACACTGAAGCTTTCTTT. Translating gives CASSSSGQLNTEAFF.

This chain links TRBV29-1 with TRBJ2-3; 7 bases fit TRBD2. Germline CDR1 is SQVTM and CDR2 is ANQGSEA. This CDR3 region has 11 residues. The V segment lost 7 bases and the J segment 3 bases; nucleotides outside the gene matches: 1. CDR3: CSGGGTDTQYF. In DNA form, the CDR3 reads TGCAGCGGCGGGGGAACAGATACGCAGTATTTT.

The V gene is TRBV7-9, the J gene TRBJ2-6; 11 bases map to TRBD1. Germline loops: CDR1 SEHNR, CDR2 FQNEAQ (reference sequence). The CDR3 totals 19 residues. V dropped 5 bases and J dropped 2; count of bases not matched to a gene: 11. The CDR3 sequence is CASSPWTGGAFTGANVLTF. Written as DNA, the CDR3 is TGTGCCAGCAGCCCCTGGACAGGGGGCGCATTTACTGGGGCCAACGTCCTGACTTTC.